What follows is one TCR beta chain and its context. The sample holds a few counts of this clone. The antigen it binds to is not known. No much larger clone is present one base from it, and per-base qualities are unavailable. This sample is part of a study of cytomegalovirus exposure and HLA in healthy donors (TCRdb year 2017). Regarding the research as a whole: According to an earlier analysis of 587 of the donors, about 179 million T cells yielded some 110 million unique TCR beta sequences and roughly 280 Gb of sequence data. Along with the approximately 600-subject first cohort, a separate validation cohort of over 90 different subjects was used. HLA typing included class I and class II loci at four-digit resolution. A later genetic analysis used genome-wide SNP genotypes for about three fifths of the 666 donors, treating that subset as a discovery cohort. About 310 gigabases of sequencing data and approximately 93 million unique TCR sequences were included in an early release covering 500 to 750 HLA-typed donors. Across some 400 genotyped donors of the cohort, an average of 235,054 unique TCR beta nucleotide sequences per donor were sequenced, and 15% to 20% of those sequences were non-productive. The later analysis used no new phenotypic data to find candidate immune exposures, relying instead on TCR beta sequences and their occurrence across donors. Among the roughly 400 genotyped donors, around 81% belonged to the genetic ancestry cluster associated with self-reported Caucasian donors. To decide whether each TCR beta V gene segment behaved as functional or pseudogenic, an earlier analysis of 587 of the donors relied on high-throughput TCR beta sequencing. A later analysis re-analyzed previously published TCR beta repertoires from about 730 donors and added high-resolution HLA genotyping to study TCR occurrence patterns. Donor age, sex, ethnicity and CMV serostatus were collected together with the repertoire data. Because of strong linkage in the cohort, roughly five DR-DQ haplotypes were treated as single units for association and clustering. The study aimed to test whether cataloging public T cell receptors could reveal signatures of past pathogen exposure. Typing coverage differed by locus: A, B, C, DRB1 and DQB1 were typed in roughly 620-640 donors, DQA1 in about 550, DPA1 in 606, and DPB1 in approximately 450. To predict cytomegalovirus infection status, the study brought together high-throughput TCR immunosequencing, statistical association of individual TCRs with disease status, and machine learning. Every repertoire in the discovery cohort had been generated on one and the same sequencing platform. The study profiled the T cell repertoires of 666 subjects by immunosequencing and related them to cytomegalovirus serostatus.

Library preparation employed the immunoSEQ multiplex PCR assay. A mixture of 60 forward primers for TCR Vbeta segments and 13 reverse primers for TCR Jbeta segments was used in the multiplex PCR. The CDR3 region of rearranged TCR beta genes was amplified from genomic DNA by a multiplex PCR assay. The amplified TCR beta libraries were sequenced on the Illumina HiSeq System as 87-base-pair reads. The authors' pipeline ran thus. A later analysis counted about 80 million unique TCR beta chains across the 666 repertoires, and roughly 10 million of these chains were shared by at least two donors. To remove PCR and sequencing errors, raw reads were error-corrected and collapsed into unique sequences using a nearest-neighbor algorithm that merged closely related sequences. To assign V, D and J gene segments, CDR3 sequences were aligned to IMGT reference sequences. For a sequence to be retained, at least a six-nucleotide match to both a V gene segment and a J gene segment was required. Rearrangements were called productive when the CDR3 lacked stop codons and stayed in frame with V and J; all others were non-productive. Following IMGT convention, CDR3 was defined as the stretch from the second conserved V-encoded cysteine to the conserved J-encoded phenylalanine. The earlier analysis of about 620 of the donors excluded sequences that lacked an unambiguous match to a single V gene segment. An earlier analysis of approximately 590 of the donors classified V segments as functional when productive rearrangements were above 56.7% and as segregating when the standard deviation between donors was above 5%. To diagnose cytomegalovirus status from the catalog of TCR beta chain sequences, a statistical classification framework was built. V and J gene assignment, in a later analysis, came from comparing TCR nucleotide sequences with IMGT/GENE-DB human TR gene sequences. A later analysis assigned CDR3 sequences and most-parsimonious VDJ recombination scenarios with the TCRdist pipeline. In a later analysis, each TCR beta chain was defined by its CDR3 amino acid sequence together with its V-gene family, and reads lacking a unique V-gene family were excluded. A later analysis removed several hundred highly shared, low-generation-probability nucleotide sequences to deal with suspected cross-contamination and a sequencing artifact. For each public chain, a later analysis derived a clonal expansion index from normalized ranks of inferred template counts within each repertoire. A later analysis computed generation probabilities with a VDJ recombination model fitted to out-of-frame rearrangements, and checked the results against IGoR. A later analysis scored TCR-TCR, TCR-HLA and TCR-CMV co-occurrence with hypergeometric tests, applying a repertoire-size bias correction to TCR pairs. A later analysis estimated false discovery rates by permuting HLA or CMV assignments 20 times. In a later analysis, co-occurring TCRs were grouped with DBSCAN, and TCRdist sequence similarity was added when clustering was performed within HLA-allele-positive subsets. For co-occurrence clustering, repertoires with fewer than 30,000 or more than 120,000 public chains were excluded, along with a handful of repertoires with anomalous nucleotide sharing. As stored in TCRdb, this immuneACCESS dataset retains in-frame rearrangements with V and J assigned. A fraction of the clones does not appear; measured against another copy, unresolved V genes explain less than half of the discrepancy, and the remainder lacks a known reason. V and J calls and clone size are given by that table; D and trimming were obtained from the DNA. The sample yields some 150,000 clones; 74% were counted once. Jointly, the top ten make up 4.3% of the sample.

In total, 600 or so healthy bone marrow donors made up the cohort. All cohort members were sampled while nominally healthy, although unrecorded immune exposures were likely present. The donor tested CMV seropositive and was one of the 289 seropositive cohort members. A peripheral blood sample was collected from each donor, and TCR beta sequencing was performed on peripheral blood mononuclear cells. Genomic DNA extraction from the blood cell samples was performed with the Qiagen DNeasy Blood Extraction Kit. What the authors observed across the whole study: Most TCR sequences were seen in very few donors, while some public TCRs were found in many individuals. The study listed 170 or so TCR beta chains as associated with cytomegalovirus. Because counts were too low, some 17 rarely observed V segments, including chromosome 9 orphons, were left out of the earlier analysis of several hundred of the donors. Compared with the 666-donor mean, donors in an Asian-associated ancestry cluster had fewer N-insertions in productive TCRs, according to a later genetic analysis. In a later analysis, most CMV-associated TCR beta chains were found to appear HLA-restricted, with HLA associations seemingly driven largely by CMV exposure. Linkage disequilibrium might explain the correlated functional status among segregating V segments, but an unknown experimental factor could not be excluded. When HLA alleles, especially DR and DQ, strongly co-occurred, TCR associations were difficult to assign to individual alleles. The authors suggested that the approach could potentially be extended to other disease states and immunological phenotypes. Presence/absence analyses assumed roughly uniform sequencing depth across donors, an assumption that may not hold. Only TCR beta chains were sequenced in this cohort, and the absence of alpha or paired-chain data limited detectable features. The only immune exposure information available for the cohort was CMV serostatus. According to a later analysis, parvovirus B19, influenza, CMV and Epstein-Barr virus appeared linked to several top co-occurrence clusters. In a later analysis, HLA-associated TCR beta chains showed more clonal expansion and lower generation probabilities than non-associated chains that were equally common. A later analysis associated about 17,000 TCR beta sequences with specific HLA alleles at a false discovery rate of 0.05. In vitro tests confirmed that a few of the cytomegalovirus-associated TCR beta chains recognize cytomegalovirus antigens. A group of highly shared sequence variants was considered likely to be a technical artifact of the sequencing pipeline. V-gene and J-gene trimming of TCR beta chains was associated with a missense DCLRE1C variant in a later genetic analysis, and the association was replicated in an independent cohort. A further reported finding was that TCR beta sequences accurately predicted the HLA-A and HLA-B alleles for most subjects in the first cohort. Cytomegalovirus status was reported to be diagnosed by the classifier with high specificity and sensitivity in both the original and validation cohorts. In an earlier analysis of around 500 of the donors, most TCR beta V segments appeared in productive rearrangements about 90% or about 30% of the time, broadly matching IMGT annotations. Because some donors lacked HLA typing at each locus, the association tests relied only on the typed subset. A later analysis found that TCR association rates varied across HLA loci, with DRB1 alleles showing the most associated TCRs and HLA-C alleles the fewest.

Specimen: PBMCs. The clonotype comes from a man aged 18 to 30 in good health and CMV-seropositive.

The CDR3 region: CAISWDRANTGELFF. The bases read TGTGCCATCAGTTGGGACAGGGCGAACACCGGGGAGCTGTTTTTT. The chain was built from TRBV10-3 and TRBJ2-2, with 9 bases in between that match TRBD1. Measured from the cysteine to the phenylalanine, the CDR3 is 15 residues long. Just CDR3 DNA is preserved here, 45 bases in frame from base 1. V ends up 5 bases short and J 0 bases short, with an unmatched junction base count of 1. The germline V gene sets CDR1 to ENHRY and CDR2 to SYGVKD.